Shown below are 13 T cell receptor beta chains from a single sample sequenced in a study of early T cells in non-severe SARS-CoV-2 infection. TCRdb reprocessed the 5' RACE reads with MiXCR, giving one entry per CDR3 protein. Here the sample spans more than 45,000 distinct CDR3 sequences, under 15% being singletons. The sequenced material came from whole blood. The receptors here all came from an adult who was a healthcare worker with PCR-confirmed SARS-CoV-2 infection or an uninfected control (not recorded which).

This clonotype was observed a few times. CDR3 nucleotide sequence: TGTGCCATCAGGGGACAGGGGGCTGGGGACACTGAAGCTTTCTTT. Protein product: CAIRGQGAGDTEAFF. The gene calls are TRBV10-3 and TRBJ1-1; 12 nucleotides align to TRBD1. V shed 6 bases and J 3 bases; nucleotides not matched to a gene: 5. This CDR3 spans 15 amino acids. Germline V gene lookup returns CDR1 ENHRY and CDR2 SYGVKD.

This clonotype occurred many times. This chain links TRBV29-1 with TRBJ2-7; 10 bases line up with TRBD1. Germline V lookup: CDR1 SQVTM, CDR2 ANQGSEA. This CDR3 is built from 14 residues. Losses at the gene ends were 7 bases for V and 3 bases for J; bases not matched to a gene: 9. This chain's CDR3 is CSAMGQGLGYEQYF. The CDR3 coding sequence is TGCAGCGCGATGGGACAGGGGCTTGGCTACGAGCAGTACTTC.

This clonotype was recorded at least ten times. The rearrangement uses TRBV28 and TRBJ2-4; 8 bases align to TRBD2. Trimming took 4 bases from V and 5 from J; bases not matched to a gene: 4. Germline V lookup: CDR1 MDHEN, CDR2 SYDVKM. The CDR3 extends over 14 amino acids. CDR3 nucleotides: TGTGCCAGCAGTTCAAGTAGCGGGGAAAACATTCAGTACTTC. It yields the protein CASSSSSGENIQYF.

The CDR3 nucleotides are TGCAGTGCTCTAGTGGCGGGAAAAGGGTCCGAGCAGTACTTC. This gives the protein CSALVAGKGSEQYF. This chain uses TRBV20-1 with TRBJ2-7; tentative D call: TRBD2 (6 bases). The CDR3 runs 14 residues. Trimming removed 5 bases at V and 6 bases at J, with 20 bases between. The V gene's germline CDR1 is DFQATT and CDR2 SNEGSKA (reference sequence).

This clonotype was seen at least ten times. The V and J genes are TRBV5-1 and TRBJ2-3, with TRBD1 matching 7 bases. The CDR3 is 14 residues long. The germline CDR1 and CDR2 sequences are SGHRS and YFSETQ. The V and J ends lost 4 bases and 5 bases, in that order; junction bases with no gene match: 7. CDR3 amino acids: CASSVTGNKDTQYF. DNA of the CDR3: TGCGCCAGCAGCGTGACAGGGAACAAAGATACGCAGTATTTT.

The sample holds a few counts of this clonotype. The CDR3: CASSQGGAPSYEQYF. Here the CDR3 DNA reads TGTGCCAGCAGCCAAGGAGGGGCTCCCTCCTACGAGCAGTACTTC. The rearrangement links TRBV3-1 to TRBJ2-7; the D gene could be TRBD1 or TRBD2 (5 bases each). The V and J ends lost 1 base and 0 bases respectively, with 10 bases between them. The CDR3 sequence is 15 residues long. Germline CDR1 reads LGHDT; CDR2 reads YNNKEL (reference sequence).

This clonotype has a count of ten or more. The chain carries TRBV5-4 and TRBJ2-1; TRBD2 is a possible D gene (5 bases). With 3 bases removed from V and 6 bases from J, the gap between germline ends came to 13 bases. This CDR3 is 14 amino acids long. From germline, CDR1 is SGHNT and CDR2 YYREEE (reference sequence). In nucleotides, the CDR3 is TGTGCCAGCAGCTCCGGACTTCTCGGCAATGAGCAGTTCTTC. It translates to CASSSGLLGNEQFF.

In this sample, this clonotype turned up many times. The chain joins TRBV7-8 to TRBJ2-5, with D maybe TRBD1 (6 bases). Germline assignment: CDR1 SGHVS and CDR2 FQNEAQ. The CDR3 length is 13 residues. Trimming took 5 bases from V and 2 from J, leaving 9 bases between them. The CDR3 region is CASSPGQQETQYF. The CDR3 coding sequence is TGTGCCAGCAGCCCCGGACAGCAAGAGACCCAGTACTTC.

This clonotype turned up a few times. CDR3 in amino acids: CASSLGTTDGEQYF. The CDR3 DNA follows: TGTGCCAGCAGCTTGGGGACCACCGACGGCGAGCAGTACTTC. The chain recombines TRBV7-6 with TRBJ2-7, with D perhaps TRBD1 or TRBD2 (5 bases each). V lost 3 bases and J lost 6, with 15 bases in between. CDR3 length: 14 amino acids. Germline V CDR1 and CDR2: SGHVS, FNYEAQ.

Turning to this clonotype: One end of the junction varies from germline; a read error may be responsible. The V and J genes are TRBV28 and TRBJ2-7, with 8 nucleotides matching TRBD2. The CDR3 is 13 amino acids. Germline V gene data show CDR1 as MDHEN and CDR2 as SYDVKM. The CDR3: CVSKTGGLGEQYF. CDR3 in DNA: TGTGTCAGCAAAACGGGAGGGTTGGGCGAGCAGTACTTC.

The J gene is TRBJ2-7, the V gene TRBV5-1; possibly TRBD1 for D (6 bases). Germline CDR1 reads SGHRS; CDR2 reads YFSETQ. The length of the CDR3 is 12 residues. The V end was cut by 4 bases, the J end by 4 bases, with 9 bases between. The CDR3 loop reads CASSIRGYEQYF. The CDR3 coding sequence is TGCGCCAGCAGCATCAGGGGTTACGAGCAGTACTTC.

This clonotype was seen many times. The CDR3 region has the DNA TGTGCCACTCGGAGGGAGATAAACACTGAAGCTTTCTTT. Protein: CATRREINTEAFF. The chain uses TRBV10-3 and TRBJ1-1; no clear D gene. The V end was cut by 10 bases, the J end by 2 bases, with 14 bases between. Germline V CDR1 and CDR2: ENHRY, SYGVKD. The CDR3 sequence is 13 residues long.

This clonotype was counted between two and nine times. The V gene is TRBV12-3 or TRBV12-4, the J gene TRBJ2-4; D gene ambiguous. V lost 2 bases to trimming and J lost 0 bases, with 11 bases between them. CDR3 length: 16 residues. CDR3 in amino acids: CASSLRRTLAKNIQYF. DNA for the CDR3: TGTGCCAGCAGTTTAAGACGTACGCTAGCCAAAAACATTCAGTACTTC.